The clone carrying this TCR beta chain was found many times. Antigen specificity is unknown. Researchers took RNA transcripts and amplified the TCR beta CDR3 regions from them. RT-PCR in the first round (using the HTBI primer set) targeted the TCR CDR3. TCRdb re-derived calls from the multiplex PCR reads in MiXCR, one entry per CDR3 protein. Of 300,000 or so distinct CDR3 sequences listed, about 20% are singletons. These data come from a study of T cells in Graves' hyperthyroidism and ophthalmopathy. General study points: Peripheral blood also featured most of the thyroid clonotypes expanded above 0.001.

The CDR3 covers 14 residues. V was clipped by 4 bases and J by 5 bases, with 14 bases between them. CDR1 is MDHEN and CDR2 is SYDVKM in the germline V gene. The rearrangement uses TRBV28 and TRBJ1-2; TRBD1 might be the D (5 bases). The clonotype was recovered from a woman aged 50 to 60 with Graves' hyperthyroidism. The specimen sequenced was blood. CDR3: CASSSGHSLYGYTF. In nucleotides, the CDR3 is TGTGCCAGCAGTTCAGGACACTCACTGTATGGCTACACCTTC.